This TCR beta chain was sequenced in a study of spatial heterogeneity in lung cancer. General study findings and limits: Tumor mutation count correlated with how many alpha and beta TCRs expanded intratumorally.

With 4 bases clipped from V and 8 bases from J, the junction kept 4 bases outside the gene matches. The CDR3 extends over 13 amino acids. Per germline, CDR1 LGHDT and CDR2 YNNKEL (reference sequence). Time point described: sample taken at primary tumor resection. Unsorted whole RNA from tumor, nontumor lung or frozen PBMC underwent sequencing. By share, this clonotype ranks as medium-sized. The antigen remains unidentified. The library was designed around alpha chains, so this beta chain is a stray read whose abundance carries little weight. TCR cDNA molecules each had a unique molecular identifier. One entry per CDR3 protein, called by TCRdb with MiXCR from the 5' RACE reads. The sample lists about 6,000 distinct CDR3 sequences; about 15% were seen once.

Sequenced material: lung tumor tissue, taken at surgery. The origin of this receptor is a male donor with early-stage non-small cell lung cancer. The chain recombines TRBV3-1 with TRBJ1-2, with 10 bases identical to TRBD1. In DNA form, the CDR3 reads TGTGCCAGCAGCCGGGACAGGGGAAGCGGCTACACCTTC. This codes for CASSRDRGSGYTF.